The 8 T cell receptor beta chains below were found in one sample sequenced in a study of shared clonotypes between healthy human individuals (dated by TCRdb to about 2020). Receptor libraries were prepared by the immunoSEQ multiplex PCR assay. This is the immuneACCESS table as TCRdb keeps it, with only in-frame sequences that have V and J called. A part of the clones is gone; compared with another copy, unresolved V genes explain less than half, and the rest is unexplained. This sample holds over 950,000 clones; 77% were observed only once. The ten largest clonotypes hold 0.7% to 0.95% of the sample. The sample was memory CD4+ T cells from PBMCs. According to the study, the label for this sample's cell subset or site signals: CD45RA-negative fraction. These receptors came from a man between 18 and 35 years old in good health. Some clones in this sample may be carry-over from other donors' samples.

The CDR3 nucleotides read TGTGCCAGCAGCTTAACGGTCCAGGGAGACTATGGCTACACCTTC. Amino acids: CASSLTVQGDYGYTF. The chain uses TRBV7-6 and TRBJ1-2, with D possibly matching TRBD1 (5 bases). The CDR3 is made up of 15 amino acids. V was trimmed by 2 bases and J by 3 bases, leaving 13 bases between them. Germline V lookup: CDR1 SGHVS, CDR2 FNYEAQ.

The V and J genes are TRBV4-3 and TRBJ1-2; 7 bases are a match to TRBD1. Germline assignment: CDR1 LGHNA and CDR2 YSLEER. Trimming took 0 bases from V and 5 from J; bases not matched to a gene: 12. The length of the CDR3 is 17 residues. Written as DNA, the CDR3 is TGCGCCAGCAGCCAAGATTCGAGAGGAGGGGGCAGGTATGGCTACACCTTC. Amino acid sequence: CASSQDSRGGGRYGYTF.

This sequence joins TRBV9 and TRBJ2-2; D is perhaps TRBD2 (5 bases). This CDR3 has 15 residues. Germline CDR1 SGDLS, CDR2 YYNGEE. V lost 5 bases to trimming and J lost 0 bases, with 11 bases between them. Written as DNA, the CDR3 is TGTGCCAGCAGGAAGGACTTTCCGAACACCGGGGAGCTGTTTTTT. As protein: CASRKDFPNTGELFF. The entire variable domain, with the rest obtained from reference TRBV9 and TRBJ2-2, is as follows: DSGVTQTPKHLITATGQRVTLRCSPRSGDLSVYWYQQSLDQGLQFLIQYYNGEERAKGNILERFSAQQFPDLHSELNLSSLELGDSALYFCASRKDFPNTGELFFGEGSRLTVL.

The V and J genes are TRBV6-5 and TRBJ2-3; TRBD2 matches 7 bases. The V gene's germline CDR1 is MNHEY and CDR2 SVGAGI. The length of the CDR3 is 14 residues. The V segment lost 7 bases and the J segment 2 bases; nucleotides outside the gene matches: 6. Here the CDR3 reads CASTLGLHTDTQYF. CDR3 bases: TGTGCCAGCACCCTGGGACTACACACAGATACGCAGTATTTT.

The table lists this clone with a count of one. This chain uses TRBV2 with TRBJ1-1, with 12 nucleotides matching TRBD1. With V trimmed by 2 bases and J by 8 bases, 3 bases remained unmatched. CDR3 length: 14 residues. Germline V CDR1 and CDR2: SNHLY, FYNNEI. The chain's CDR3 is CASSEFGTGGEAFF. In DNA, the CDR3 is TGTGCCAGCAGTGAATTTGGGACAGGGGGCGAAGCTTTCTTT. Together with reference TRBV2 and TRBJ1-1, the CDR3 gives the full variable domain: EPEVTQTPSHQVTQMGQEVILRCVPISNHLYFYWYRQILGQKVEFLVSFYNNEISEKSEIFDDQFSVERPDGSNFTLKIRSTKLEDSAMYFCASSEFGTGGEAFFGQGTRLTVV.

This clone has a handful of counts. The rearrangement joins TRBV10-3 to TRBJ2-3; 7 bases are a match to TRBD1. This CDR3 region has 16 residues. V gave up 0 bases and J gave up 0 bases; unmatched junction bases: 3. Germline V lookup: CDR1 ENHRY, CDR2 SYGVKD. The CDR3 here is CAISESWDRSTDTQYF. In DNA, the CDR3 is TGTGCCATCAGTGAGTCTTGGGACAGAAGCACAGATACGCAGTATTTT.

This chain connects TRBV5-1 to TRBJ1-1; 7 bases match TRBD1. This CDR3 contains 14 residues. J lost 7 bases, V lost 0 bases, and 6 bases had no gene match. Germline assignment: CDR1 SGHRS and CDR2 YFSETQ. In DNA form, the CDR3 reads TGCGCCAGCAGCTTGGCCAGGGGGTACAATGAAGCTTTCTTT. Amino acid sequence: CASSLARGYNEAFF.

This CDR3 is CASSLRHNEQFF. The CDR3 nucleotides are TGTGCCAGCAGCTTAAGGCACAATGAGCAGTTCTTC. The chain combines TRBV7-2 with TRBJ2-1; D gene ambiguous. CDR3 length: 12 residues. CDR1 is SGHTA and CDR2 is FQGNSA in the germline V gene. Trimming cost V 2 bases and J 5 bases, with 4 bases left between them. Full variable domain (outside the CDR3, taken from reference TRBV7-2 and TRBJ2-1): GAGVSQSPSNKVTEKGKDVELRCDPISGHTALYWYRQSLGQGLEFLIYFQGNSAPDKSGLPSDRFSAERTGGSVSTLTIQRTQQEDSAVYLCASSLRHNEQFFGPGTRLTVL.